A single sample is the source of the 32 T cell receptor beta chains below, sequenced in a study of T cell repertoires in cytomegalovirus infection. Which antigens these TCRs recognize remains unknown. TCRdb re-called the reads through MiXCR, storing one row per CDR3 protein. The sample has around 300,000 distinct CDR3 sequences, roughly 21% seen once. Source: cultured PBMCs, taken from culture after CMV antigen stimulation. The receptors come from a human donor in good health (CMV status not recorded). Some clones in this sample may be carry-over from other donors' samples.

The CDR3, as DNA: TGTGCTAGTGGCCTGGAACGAGCTGAAGCTTTCTTT. It codes for CASGLERAEAFF. This chain uses TRBV12-5 with TRBJ1-1; D gene unclear. The germline gives CDR1 LGHNT, CDR2 FRNRAP. The V and J ends lost 6 bases and 6 bases respectively, with 11 bases between them. CDR3 length: 12 residues.

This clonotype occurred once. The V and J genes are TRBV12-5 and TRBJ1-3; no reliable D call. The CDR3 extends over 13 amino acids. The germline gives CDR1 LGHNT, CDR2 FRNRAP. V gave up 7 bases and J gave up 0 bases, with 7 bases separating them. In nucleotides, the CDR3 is TGTGCTAGTGATACCTTCTCTGGAAACACCATATATTTT. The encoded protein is CASDTFSGNTIYF.

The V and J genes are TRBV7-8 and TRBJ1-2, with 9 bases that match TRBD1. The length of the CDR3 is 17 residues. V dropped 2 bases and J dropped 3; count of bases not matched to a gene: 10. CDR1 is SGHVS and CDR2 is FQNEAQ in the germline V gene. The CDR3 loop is CASSLRAQGAKDYGYTF. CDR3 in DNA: TGTGCCAGCAGCTTAAGGGCACAGGGGGCTAAAGACTATGGCTACACCTTC.

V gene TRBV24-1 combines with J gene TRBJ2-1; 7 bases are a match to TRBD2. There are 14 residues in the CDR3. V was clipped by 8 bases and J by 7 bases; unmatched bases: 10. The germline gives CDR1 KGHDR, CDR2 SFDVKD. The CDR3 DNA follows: TGTGCCACCAAGGTGTCGGCGGGAGTGAATGAGCAGTTCTTC. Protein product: CATKVSAGVNEQFF.

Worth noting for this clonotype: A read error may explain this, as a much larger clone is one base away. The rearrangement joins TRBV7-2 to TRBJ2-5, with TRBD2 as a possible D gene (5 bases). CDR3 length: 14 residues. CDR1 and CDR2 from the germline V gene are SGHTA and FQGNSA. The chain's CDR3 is CVSSFLGAVETQYF. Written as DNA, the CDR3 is TGTGTCAGCAGCTTCCTGGGAGCGGTTGAGACCCAGTACTTC. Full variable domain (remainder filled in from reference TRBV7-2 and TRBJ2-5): GAGVSQSPSNKVTEKGKDVELRCDPISGHTALYWYRQSLGQGLEFLIYFQGNSAPDKSGLPSDRFSAERTGGSVSTLTIQRTQQEDSAVYLCVSSFLGAVETQYFGPGTRLLVL.

The CDR3 is CAIKGREAYNEQFF. In DNA form, the CDR3 reads TGTGCCATCAAGGGCCGAGAGGCCTACAATGAGCAGTTCTTC. J is TRBJ2-1 and V is TRBV10-3, with D unclear. Germline V CDR1 and CDR2: ENHRY, SYGVKD. V was clipped by 7 bases and J by 2 bases, with 12 bases between them. The CDR3 contains 14 residues.

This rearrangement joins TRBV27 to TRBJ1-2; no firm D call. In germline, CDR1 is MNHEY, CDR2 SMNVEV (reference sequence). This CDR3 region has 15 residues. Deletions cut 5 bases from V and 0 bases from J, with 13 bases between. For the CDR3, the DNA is TGTGCCAGCAGTCCCGTAGGCAAAGCTAACTATGGCTACACCTTC. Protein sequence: CASSPVGKANYGYTF.

CDR3 coding DNA: TGTGCCAGCAGCTCCGACCCCGAGACCCAGTACTTC. Translating gives CASSSDPETQYF. This chain links TRBV7-8 with TRBJ2-5, with D uncertain. Trimming left V 4 bases short and J 5 bases short, with 8 bases between. The CDR3 is 12 residues long. Per the germline V gene, CDR1 is SGHVS and CDR2 is FQNEAQ.

CDR3 DNA sequence: TGTGCCAGCTCCACACCTCGGGGCTCCTACAATGAGCAGTTCTTC. This translates into CASSTPRGSYNEQFF. The chain joins TRBV12-3 or TRBV12-4 to TRBJ2-1, with a weak D call TRBD2 (5 bases). The V gene lost 8 bases and the J gene lost 0 bases, with 14 bases spanning the gap. This CDR3 has 15 residues.

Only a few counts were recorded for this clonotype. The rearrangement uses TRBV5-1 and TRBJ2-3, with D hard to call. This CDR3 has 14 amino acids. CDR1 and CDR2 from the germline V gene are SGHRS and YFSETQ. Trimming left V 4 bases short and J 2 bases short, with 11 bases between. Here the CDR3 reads CASSPTAITDTQYF. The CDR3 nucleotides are TGCGCCAGCAGCCCGACTGCCATCACAGATACGCAGTATTTT.

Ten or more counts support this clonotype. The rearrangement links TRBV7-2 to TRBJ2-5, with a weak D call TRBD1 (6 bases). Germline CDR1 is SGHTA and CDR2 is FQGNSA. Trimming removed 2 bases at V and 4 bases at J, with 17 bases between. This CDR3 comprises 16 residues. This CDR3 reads CASSLFKQGVGETQYF. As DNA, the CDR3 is TGTGCCAGCAGCTTATTTAAACAGGGAGTCGGAGAGACCCAGTACTTC.

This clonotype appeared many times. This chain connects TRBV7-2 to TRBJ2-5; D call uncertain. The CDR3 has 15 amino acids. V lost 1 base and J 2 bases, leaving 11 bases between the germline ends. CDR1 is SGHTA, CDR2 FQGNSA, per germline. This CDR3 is CASSLVSSAQETQYF. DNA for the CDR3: TGTGCCAGCAGCTTAGTGTCATCCGCTCAAGAGACCCAGTACTTC.

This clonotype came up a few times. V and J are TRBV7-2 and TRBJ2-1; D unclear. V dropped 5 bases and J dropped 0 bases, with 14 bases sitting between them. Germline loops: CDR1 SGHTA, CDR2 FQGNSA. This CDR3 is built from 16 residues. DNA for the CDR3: TGTGCCAGCAGCCCCGGTCCTCAGAGCTCCTACAATGAGCAGTTCTTC. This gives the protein CASSPGPQSSYNEQFF.

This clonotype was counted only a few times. Here the CDR3 reads CASRLRVNSPLHF. The CDR3 DNA follows: TGTGCCAGCAGATTACGGGTTAATTCACCCCTCCACTTT. V gene TRBV7-8 combines with J gene TRBJ1-6; D remains unclear. Germline V CDR1 and CDR2: SGHVS, FQNEAQ. This CDR3 is built from 13 residues. V lost 6 bases and J lost 6, with 9 bases in between.

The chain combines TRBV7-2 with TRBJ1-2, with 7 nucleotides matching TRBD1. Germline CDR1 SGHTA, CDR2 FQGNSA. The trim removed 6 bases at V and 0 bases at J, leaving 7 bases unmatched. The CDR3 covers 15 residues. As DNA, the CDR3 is TGTGCCAGCAGGGGGGACAGAATATCTAACTATGGCTACACCTTC. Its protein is CASRGDRISNYGYTF.

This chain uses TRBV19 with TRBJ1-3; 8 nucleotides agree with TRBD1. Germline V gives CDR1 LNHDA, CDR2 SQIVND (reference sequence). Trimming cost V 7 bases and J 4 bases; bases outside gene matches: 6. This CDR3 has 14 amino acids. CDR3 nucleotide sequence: TGTGCCAGTATTACGGACAGGGTGGGAAACACCATATATTTT. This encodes CASITDRVGNTIYF.

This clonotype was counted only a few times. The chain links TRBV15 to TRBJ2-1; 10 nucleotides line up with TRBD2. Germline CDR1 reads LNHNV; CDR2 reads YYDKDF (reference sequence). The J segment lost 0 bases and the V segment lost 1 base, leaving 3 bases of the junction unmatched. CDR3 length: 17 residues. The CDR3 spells CATSRGLAGLSYNEQFF. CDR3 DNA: TGTGCCACCAGCAGAGGACTAGCGGGTCTCTCCTACAATGAGCAGTTCTTC.

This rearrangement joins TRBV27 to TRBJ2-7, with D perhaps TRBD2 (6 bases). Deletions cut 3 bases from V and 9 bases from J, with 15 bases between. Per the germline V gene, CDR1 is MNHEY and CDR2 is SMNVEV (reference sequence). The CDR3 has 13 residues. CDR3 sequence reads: CASSLSSGGGQYF. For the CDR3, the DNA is TGTGCCAGCAGTTTGAGTAGCGGAGGAGGGCAGTACTTC.

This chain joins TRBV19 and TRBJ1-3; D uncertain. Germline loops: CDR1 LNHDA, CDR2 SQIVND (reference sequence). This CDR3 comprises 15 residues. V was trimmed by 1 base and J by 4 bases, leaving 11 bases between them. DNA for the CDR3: TGTGCCAGTAGTATAGGGACCGCCTGGGGAAACACCATATATTTT. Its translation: CASSIGTAWGNTIYF.

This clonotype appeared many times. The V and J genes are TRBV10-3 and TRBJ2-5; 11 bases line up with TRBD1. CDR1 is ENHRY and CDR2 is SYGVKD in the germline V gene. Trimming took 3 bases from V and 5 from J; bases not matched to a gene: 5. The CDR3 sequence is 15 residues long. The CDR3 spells CAISDPGQGAETQYF. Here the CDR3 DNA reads TGTGCCATCAGTGACCCCGGACAGGGGGCTGAGACCCAGTACTTC.

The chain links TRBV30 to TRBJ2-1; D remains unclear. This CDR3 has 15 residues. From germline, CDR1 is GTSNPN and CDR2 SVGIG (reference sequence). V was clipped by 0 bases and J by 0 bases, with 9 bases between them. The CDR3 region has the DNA TGTGCCTGGAGTGTAGACTCAAGCTCCTACAATGAGCAGTTCTTC. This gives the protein CAWSVDSSSYNEQFF.

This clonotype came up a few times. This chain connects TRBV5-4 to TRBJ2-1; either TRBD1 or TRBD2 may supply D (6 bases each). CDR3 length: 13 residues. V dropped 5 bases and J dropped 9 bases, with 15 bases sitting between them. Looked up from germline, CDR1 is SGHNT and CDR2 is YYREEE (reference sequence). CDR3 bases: TGTGCCAGCAGTAGGGATGAGGGGGGTGAGCAGTTCTTC. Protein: CASSRDEGGEQFF.

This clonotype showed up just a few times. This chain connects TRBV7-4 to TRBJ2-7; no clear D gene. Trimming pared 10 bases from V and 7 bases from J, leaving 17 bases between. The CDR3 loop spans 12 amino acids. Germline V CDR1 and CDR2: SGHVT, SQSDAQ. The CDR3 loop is CATNDAGLEQYF. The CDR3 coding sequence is TGTGCCACCAACGACGCTGGCTTGGAGCAGTACTTC. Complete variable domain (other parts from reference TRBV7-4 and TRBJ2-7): GAGVSQSPRYKVAKRGRDVALRCDSISGHVTLYWYRQTLGQGSEVLTYSQSDAQRDKSGRPSGRFSAERPERSVSTLKIQRTEQGDSAVYLCATNDAGLEQYFGPGTRLTVT.

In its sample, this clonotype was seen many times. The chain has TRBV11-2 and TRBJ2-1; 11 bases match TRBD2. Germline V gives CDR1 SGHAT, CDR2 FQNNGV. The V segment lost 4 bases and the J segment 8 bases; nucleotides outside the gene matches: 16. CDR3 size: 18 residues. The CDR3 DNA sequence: TGTGCCAGCAGCTCGGAGATTAGAAGACTAGCGGGATCGGATGAGCAGTTCTTC. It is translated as CASSSEIRRLAGSDEQFF.

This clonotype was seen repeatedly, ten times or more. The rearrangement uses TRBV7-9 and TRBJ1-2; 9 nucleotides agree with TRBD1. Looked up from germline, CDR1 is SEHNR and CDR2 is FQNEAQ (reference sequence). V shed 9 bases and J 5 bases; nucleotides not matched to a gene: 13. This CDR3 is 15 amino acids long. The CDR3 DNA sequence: TGTGCCAGTAGTGACTCGGACAGGGGCACATATGGCTACACCTTC. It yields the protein CASSDSDRGTYGYTF.

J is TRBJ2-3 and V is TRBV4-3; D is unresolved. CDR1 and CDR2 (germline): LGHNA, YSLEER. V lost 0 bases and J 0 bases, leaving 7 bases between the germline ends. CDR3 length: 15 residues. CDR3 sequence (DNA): TGCGCCAGCAGCCAAGAGGGCGATAGCACAGATACGCAGTATTTT. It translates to CASSQEGDSTDTQYF.

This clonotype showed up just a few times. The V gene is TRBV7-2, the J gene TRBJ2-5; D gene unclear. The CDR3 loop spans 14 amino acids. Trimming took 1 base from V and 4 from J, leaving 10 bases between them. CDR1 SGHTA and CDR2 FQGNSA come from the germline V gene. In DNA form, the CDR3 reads TGTGCCAGCAGCTTAGTTGCGTCAGGAGAGACCCAGTACTTC. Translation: CASSLVASGETQYF. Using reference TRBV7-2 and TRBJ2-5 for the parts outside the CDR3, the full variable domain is GAGVSQSPSNKVTEKGKDVELRCDPISGHTALYWYRQSLGQGLEFLIYFQGNSAPDKSGLPSDRFSAERTGGSVSTLTIQRTQQEDSAVYLCASSLVASGETQYFGPGTRLLVL.

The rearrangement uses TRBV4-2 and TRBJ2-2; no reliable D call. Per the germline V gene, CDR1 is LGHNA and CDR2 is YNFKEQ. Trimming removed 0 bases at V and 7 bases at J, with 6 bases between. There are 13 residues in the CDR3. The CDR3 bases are TGTGCCAGCAGCCAAGAGGGATTCGGGGAGCTGTTTTTT. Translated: CASSQEGFGELFF.

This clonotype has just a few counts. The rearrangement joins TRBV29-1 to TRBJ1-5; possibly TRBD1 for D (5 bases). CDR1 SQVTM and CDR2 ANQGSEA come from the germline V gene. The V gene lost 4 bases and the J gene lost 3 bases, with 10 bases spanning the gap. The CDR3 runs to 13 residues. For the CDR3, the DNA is TGCAGCGTTGGTCGGGGGATCAATCAGCCCCAGCATTTT. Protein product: CSVGRGINQPQHF.

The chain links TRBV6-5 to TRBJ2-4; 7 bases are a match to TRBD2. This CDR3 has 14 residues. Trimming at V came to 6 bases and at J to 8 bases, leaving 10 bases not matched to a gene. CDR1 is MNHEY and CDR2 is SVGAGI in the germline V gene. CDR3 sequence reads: CASSHGPSGDIQYF. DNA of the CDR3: TGTGCCAGCAGCCACGGGCCTAGCGGAGACATTCAGTACTTC.

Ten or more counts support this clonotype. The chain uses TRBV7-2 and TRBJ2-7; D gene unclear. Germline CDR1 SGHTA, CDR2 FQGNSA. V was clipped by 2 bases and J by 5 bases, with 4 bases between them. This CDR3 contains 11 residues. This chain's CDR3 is CASSLSHEQYF. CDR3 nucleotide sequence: TGTGCCAGCAGCTTATCCCACGAGCAGTACTTC.

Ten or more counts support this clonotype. The CDR3: CASSLVGDGETQYF. In DNA, the CDR3 is TGTGCCAGCAGCTTAGTGGGTGACGGAGAGACCCAGTACTTC. The chain joins TRBV7-2 to TRBJ2-5; D ambiguous. Germline assignment: CDR1 SGHTA and CDR2 FQGNSA. The CDR3 has 14 amino acids. The germline V and J ends were trimmed by 1 base and 4 bases, with 10 bases remaining between them.